This passage covers 16 T cell receptor beta chains from one sample sequenced in a study of cytomegalovirus exposure and HLA in healthy donors. In the PCR, 60 Vbeta and 13 Jbeta primers were used. Sequencing used immunoSEQ multiplex PCR; TCRdb keeps in-frame clones, though not all of them. Altogether approximately 200,000 clones are present, roughly 80% being singletons, with the ten largest covering around 6%. Sequenced input: PBMCs. Every receptor here comes from a woman in her 30s in good health and CMV-seropositive.

The chain is built from TRBV19 and TRBJ1-5; no definite D call. The ends were cut back, 6 bases at V and 6 bases at J, with 12 bases in the middle. The CDR3 is 13 residues long. Germline CDR1 LNHDA, CDR2 SQIVND (reference sequence). The CDR3 nucleotides are TGTGCCAGTAGCACTATGCGGAGTCAGCCCCAGCATTTT. It encodes CASSTMRSQPQHF.

This chain connects TRBV5-1 to TRBJ2-2; D perhaps matches TRBD1 (5 bases). Germline V gene lookup returns CDR1 SGHRS and CDR2 YFSETQ. The CDR3 runs 14 residues. The V end was cut by 4 bases, the J end by 3 bases, with 10 bases between. CDR3 in amino acids: CASSPSGYTGELFF. The CDR3 DNA reads as TGCGCCAGCAGCCCCTCAGGGTACACCGGGGAGCTGTTTTTT.

The gene calls are TRBV9 and TRBJ1-2; D is unclear. This CDR3 has 13 residues. Deletions cut 0 bases from V and 4 bases from J, with 7 bases between. Germline lookup yields CDR1 SGDLS and CDR2 YYNGEE. In DNA form, the CDR3 reads TGTGCCAGCAGCGTAGGGCGGGGCTATGGCTACACCTTC. The encoded protein is CASSVGRGYGYTF. Full variable domain (outside the CDR3, taken from reference TRBV9 and TRBJ1-2): DSGVTQTPKHLITATGQRVTLRCSPRSGDLSVYWYQQSLDQGLQFLIQYYNGEERAKGNILERFSAQQFPDLHSELNLSSLELGDSALYFCASSVGRGYGYTFGSGTRLTVV.

The chain links TRBV6-5 to TRBJ2-3; TRBD1 aligns across 8 bases. V was pared by 7 bases and J by 4 bases, with 7 bases of the junction left unmatched. CDR1 is MNHEY and CDR2 is SVGAGI in the germline V gene. The CDR3 is made up of 14 amino acids. The CDR3 bases are TGTGCCAGCACCCGACAGGGGATCGCAGATACGCAGTATTTT. Its translation: CASTRQGIADTQYF.

The chain employs TRBV5-1 and TRBJ1-4; TRBD1 might be the D (5 bases). Trimming removed 4 bases at V and 1 base at J, with 17 bases between. The CDR3 loop spans 17 amino acids. Germline V gene sequence: CDR1 SGHRS, CDR2 YFSETQ. The CDR3 reads CASSPTPQGGTNEKLFF. The DNA for the CDR3 is TGCGCCAGCAGCCCTACGCCCCAGGGCGGAACTAATGAAAAACTGTTTTTT.

This clone was detected a few times. The genes are TRBV9 and TRBJ1-2; unclear D gene. Trimming removed 7 bases at V and 6 bases at J, with 13 bases between. The CDR3 length is 12 residues. CDR1 and CDR2 from the germline V gene are SGDLS and YYNGEE. For the CDR3, the DNA is TGTGCCAGCGCTCAGTTGGCGGATGGCTACACCTTC. This encodes CASAQLADGYTF.

The chain combines TRBV28 with TRBJ2-5; 8 bases fit TRBD1. Germline lookup yields CDR1 MDHEN and CDR2 SYDVKM. With V trimmed by 7 bases and J by 11 bases, 15 bases remained unmatched. This CDR3 comprises 14 residues. The CDR3, as DNA: TGTGCCAGCACATCAAGGGACAGGCGTCTCAAGCAGTACTTC. Its translation: CASTSRDRRLKQYF.

This chain joins TRBV10-1 and TRBJ1-1, with 9 bases that match TRBD1. This CDR3 spans 14 amino acids. The germline gives CDR1 WNHNN, CDR2 SYGVQD (reference sequence). Trimming took 0 bases from V and 8 from J; bases not matched to a gene: 4. The CDR3 bases are TGCGCCAGCAGTGAGTCGATGGACAGGGGCGAAGCTTTCTTT. It is translated as CASSESMDRGEAFF.

V usage is TRBV5-1 and J usage is TRBJ2-2, with 10 bases fitting TRBD2. Germline CDR1 and CDR2: SGHRS and YFSETQ. V gave up 2 bases and J gave up 5 bases; unmatched junction bases: 3. The CDR3 consists of 15 residues. In DNA form, the CDR3 reads TGCGCCAGCAGCTTCACTAGCGGGGCAACCGGGGAGCTGTTTTTT. It specifies CASSFTSGATGELFF.

The V call is TRBV6-5, the J call TRBJ1-2; 10 positions match TRBD1. The CDR3 runs to 15 residues. V shed 5 bases, J shed 2 bases, and the junction held 5 bases outside the gene matches. The germline V gene encodes CDR1 MNHEY and CDR2 SVGAGI. The DNA of the CDR3 is TGTGCCAGCAGTCGCCCGGGACAGGGGAACTATGGCTACACCTTC. Its translation is CASSRPGQGNYGYTF.

This chain joins TRBV7-9 and TRBJ2-7, with D possibly matching TRBD2 (6 bases). The CDR3 is 13 residues long. Trimming took 5 bases from V and 3 from J, leaving 11 bases between them. Germline CDR1 and CDR2: SEHNR and FQNEAQ (reference sequence). The CDR3 spells CASSVPGVYEQYF. The CDR3 region has the DNA TGTGCCAGCAGCGTGCCGGGGGTCTACGAGCAGTACTTC.

Written as DNA, the CDR3 is TGTGCCAGCAGCGTGGGTGTGGGACAGGGGCACAATGAGCAGTTCTTC. It is translated as CASSVGVGQGHNEQFF. The rearrangement links TRBV9 to TRBJ2-1; 10 bases match TRBD1. Germline V lookup: CDR1 SGDLS, CDR2 YYNGEE. This CDR3 contains 16 residues. The V gene end was trimmed by 2 bases and the J gene end by 5 bases; junction bases not matched to a gene: 7.

CDR3 DNA: TGCGCCAGCAGCCAAATCCTAGCGGAGCACTACGAGCAGTACTTC. Its translation: CASSQILAEHYEQYF. The genes are TRBV4-3 and TRBJ2-7; TRBD2 agrees at 7 bases. This CDR3 is 15 amino acids long. V lost 2 bases and J lost 3; bases outside the gene matches: 7. The germline V gene has CDR1 LGHNA and CDR2 YSLEER.

V gene TRBV7-6 combines with J gene TRBJ2-1; D might be TRBD2 (5 bases). CDR1 and CDR2 from the germline V gene are SGHVS and FNYEAQ. The CDR3 sequence is 15 residues long. Trimming took 5 bases from V and 8 from J, leaving 19 bases between them. For the CDR3, the DNA is TGTGCCAGCAGCCGCGCGGACCCAAAGGGAGATGAGCAGTTCTTC. It yields the protein CASSRADPKGDEQFF. The full variable domain, in which reference TRBV7-6 and TRBJ2-1 provide the parts outside the CDR3, is GAGVSQSPRYKVTKRGQDVALRCDPISGHVSLYWYRQALGQGPEFLTYFNYEAQQDKSGLPNDRFSAERPEGSISTLTIQRTEQRDSAMYRCASSRADPKGDEQFFGPGTRLTVL.

As DNA, the CDR3 is TGTGCCACGACAGGGATTCGGGCCGATACGCAGTATTTT. The encoded protein is CATTGIRADTQYF. The chain combines TRBV2 with TRBJ2-3; 7 bases are a match to TRBD1. Germline values: CDR1 SNHLY, CDR2 FYNNEI. V lost 10 bases to trimming and J lost 6 bases; unmatched junction nucleotides: 10. The CDR3 is made up of 13 amino acids.

J is TRBJ1-5 and V is TRBV7-8, with D possibly matching TRBD1 (6 bases). The CDR3 sequence is 17 residues long. Per the germline V gene, CDR1 is SGHVS and CDR2 is FQNEAQ. V lost 6 bases and J lost 2, with 20 bases in between. The CDR3 bases are TGTGCCAGCAGTTTGCGGTTGGGGACAATGGGCAATCAGCCCCAGCATTTT. Residues: CASSLRLGTMGNQPQHF.